This section outlines one T cell receptor (beta chain) sequence together with its context. What it binds is not known. Assays were performed on approximately 1.1 x 10^5 TCR templates per sample. The assay was immunoSEQ multiplex PCR, and TCRdb's table has in-frame clones only and misses some. The data contain some 73,000 clones, roughly 93% of them seen just once; the ten biggest clones take up around 5%. This entry comes from a study of siplizumab effects on memory and regulatory T cells. Whole-study results and caveats: The suppressive capacity of proliferating Tregs from siplizumab cultures remained unconfirmed. Siplizumab significantly brought down the alloreactive sequences that trace back to unstimulated CD4+ memory cells. The study found that mappable alloreactive CD4+ clones averaged around 68% Treg-derived with siplizumab and around 25% in controls.

Trimming removed 6 bases at V and 1 base at J, with 10 bases between. Germline CDR1 reads MNHNY; CDR2 reads SVGAGI (reference sequence). This CDR3 has 14 residues. The sequencing input was CD8+ T cells sorted from blood. This clonotype was sampled from a human donor in good health. The chain is built from TRBV6-6 and TRBJ1-5; D may be TRBD1 (5 bases). CDR3 protein: CASSPQESNQPQHF. CDR3 DNA sequence: TGTGCCAGCAGCCCACAGGAGAGCAATCAGCCCCAGCATTTT.